The rows below give T cell receptor beta chains drawn from one sample of a study of a mutant IDH1 vaccine in newly diagnosed glioma. The antigens of these receptors remain unknown. Data came from immunoSEQ multiplex PCR; TCRdb stores just in-frame clones and leaves some out. The sample records 110,000 or so clones, approximately 87% being singletons. The material sequenced was PBMCs, taken from a glioma patient whose treatment included an IDH1 peptide vaccine. The receptors come from a woman aged 50 to 60 with glioma. Each CDR3 is given with its conserved first and last residue. A D gene is named only where the DNA matches it firmly. Expanded clones are given a class, and other clones once, few, many or no size at all.

j_call: TRBJ2-5; clone_size: few; v_call: TRBV13; d_call: .; cdr3_aa: CASSPSGAWQETQYF; cdr3_nt: TGTGCCAGCAGCCCCAGTGGAGCTTGGCAAGAGACCCAGTACTTC
j_call: TRBJ2-7; clone_size: .; v_call: TRBV6-5; d_call: .; cdr3_aa: CASSYSGIAGYEQYF; cdr3_nt: TGTGCCAGCAGTTACTCGGGCATCGCCGGGTACGAGCAGTACTTC
j_call: TRBJ1-5; clone_size: .; v_call: TRBV2; d_call: .; cdr3_aa: CASSGQINQPQHF; cdr3_nt: TGTGCCAGCAGTGGACAGATCAATCAGCCCCAGCATTTT
j_call: TRBJ2-7; clone_size: .; v_call: TRBV11-2; d_call: .; cdr3_aa: CASSGRVGGEQYF; cdr3_nt: TGTGCCAGCAGCGGACGGGTGGGGGGCGAGCAGTACTTC
j_call: TRBJ1-2; clone_size: .; v_call: TRBV5-1; d_call: TRBD1; cdr3_aa: CASSLGTGDYYGYTF; cdr3_nt: TGCGCCAGCAGCTTGGGGACAGGGGACTACTATGGCTACACCTTC
j_call: TRBJ1-5; clone_size: .; v_call: TRBV7-8; d_call: .; cdr3_aa: CASSLAQGNQPQHF; cdr3_nt: TGTGCCAGCAGCTTAGCGCAGGGAAACCAGCCCCAGCATTTT
j_call: TRBJ2-6; clone_size: once; v_call: TRBV10-3; d_call: .; cdr3_aa: CAISGWGQNSGANVLTF; cdr3_nt: TGTGCCATCAGTGGGTGGGGGCAAAACTCTGGGGCCAACGTCCTGACTTTC
j_call: TRBJ2-7; clone_size: once; v_call: TRBV18; d_call: .; cdr3_aa: CASSLTSFEQYF; cdr3_nt: TGTGCCAGCTCCCTGACTAGTTTCGAGCAGTACTTC
j_call: TRBJ1-3; clone_size: .; v_call: TRBV9; d_call: .; cdr3_aa: CASSVDRVPGRISGNTIYF; cdr3_nt: TGTGCCAGCAGCGTAGATCGGGTGCCAGGGCGGATCTCTGGAAACACCATATATTTT
j_call: TRBJ1-1; clone_size: .; v_call: TRBV7-6; d_call: .; cdr3_aa: CASSLGRGRTEAFF; cdr3_nt: TGTGCCAGCAGCTTAGGGAGGGGAAGGACTGAAGCTTTCTTT
j_call: TRBJ2-1; clone_size: .; v_call: TRBV5-6; d_call: TRBD1; cdr3_aa: CASSLGTGLGKQFF; cdr3_nt: TGTGCCAGCAGCTTGGGGACAGGGCTAGGAAAGCAGTTCTTC
j_call: TRBJ2-7; clone_size: .; v_call: TRBV5-1; d_call: TRBD1; cdr3_aa: CASSLSGTGEYEQYF; cdr3_nt: TGCGCCAGCAGCTTGTCCGGGACAGGGGAATACGAGCAGTACTTC
j_call: TRBJ1-3; clone_size: .; v_call: TRBV15; d_call: .; cdr3_aa: CATSRQIGNTIYF; cdr3_nt: TGTGCCACCAGCAGACAGATCGGAAACACCATATATTTT
j_call: TRBJ1-2; clone_size: .; v_call: TRBV7-6; d_call: TRBD1; cdr3_aa: CASSFDPTGVEGYTF; cdr3_nt: TGTGCCAGCAGCTTTGACCCGACAGGGGTGGAGGGCTACACCTTC
j_call: TRBJ1-5; clone_size: few; v_call: TRBV27; d_call: .; cdr3_aa: CASSTRARSNQPQHF; cdr3_nt: TGTGCCAGCAGTACTAGGGCCAGGTCTAATCAGCCCCAGCATTTT
j_call: TRBJ1-2; clone_size: .; v_call: TRBV6-5; d_call: .; cdr3_aa: CASSYSGQGNGYTF; cdr3_nt: TGTGCCAGCAGTTACTCGGGGCAGGGGAATGGCTACACCTTC